Reported below is one T cell receptor beta chain. There are 15 residues in the CDR3. Trimming cost V 5 bases and J 0 bases; bases outside gene matches: 3. Germline V gene sequence: CDR1 LGHNA, CDR2 YSLEER. These data originate in a study of T cells after yellow fever vaccination. UMIs and a universal primer site were added when TCR cDNA was made by 5'RACE template switching. A single record per CDR3 protein comes from TCRdb applying MiXCR to the 5' RACE reads. This table holds some 300,000 distinct CDR3 sequences, roughly 10% found once. The sequence came from a man aged 18 to 30 who received the YFV17D yellow fever vaccine. The rearrangement joins TRBV4-3 to TRBJ1-3; TRBD1 matches at 8 bases. The material sequenced was CD4+ T cells sorted from PBMCs, taken 45 days after the yellow fever booster vaccination. The CDR3 here is CASSDRGNSGNTIYF. The DNA of the CDR3 is TGCGCCAGCAGCGACAGGGGCAACTCTGGAAACACCATATATTTT.